This is a list of T cell receptor beta chains from one sample in a study of blood T cell repertoires in COVID-19. This table comes from immunoSEQ multiplex PCR, and its TCRdb copy is limited to in-frame clones, with some not included. The table records about 240,000 clones, approximately 78% of them present only once. The material sequenced was peripheral blood. The receptors here all came from a woman between 18 and 30 years old with acute or convalescent COVID-19. Each CDR3 is given with its conserved first and last residue. The D gene is left open where the match is weak. Size values are once, few and many counts, or a class for expanded clones, and some rows have none.

j_gene,d_gene,abundance,v_gene,CDR3aa,CDR3nt
TRBJ1-3,NA,NA,TRBV5-1,CASSREGNTIYF,TGCGCCAGCAGCCGCGAAGGAAACACCATATATTTT
TRBJ1-5,TRBD1,NA,TRBV6-5,CASSLDRVSQPQHF,TGTGCCAGCAGCCTCGACAGGGTCAGTCAGCCCCAGCATTTT
TRBJ1-5,TRBD1,few,TRBV4-3,CASSQDTRARGFRRNSNQPQHF,TGCGCCAGCAGCCAAGATACGAGGGCCAGGGGGTTCAGGAGGAATAGCAATCAGCCCCAGCATTTT
TRBJ2-1,NA,few,TRBV30,CAWSTPGIGKNEQFF,TGTGCCTGGAGTACCCCGGGCATCGGGAAGAATGAGCAGTTCTTC
TRBJ2-7,NA,NA,TRBV7-2,CASSPRGGSYEQYF,TGTGCCAGCAGCCCCCGGGGTGGGTCCTACGAGCAGTACTTC
TRBJ1-3,NA,NA,TRBV27,CASSLKQGLGNTIYF,TGTGCCAGCAGTTTAAAACAGGGTTTAGGAAACACCATATATTTT
TRBJ2-7,TRBD2,NA,TRBV7-2,CASSHVVAGRPYEQYF,TGTGCCAGCAGTCACGTTGTAGCGGGGCGCCCCTACGAGCAGTACTTC
TRBJ2-7,TRBD2,NA,TRBV5-4,CASGLAGGLGEQYF,TGTGCCAGCGGACTAGCGGGAGGCCTGGGTGAGCAGTACTTC
TRBJ2-2,NA,once,TRBV27,CASRGRNTGELFF,TGTGCCAGCCGGGGGAGGAACACCGGGGAGCTGTTTTTT
TRBJ1-5,TRBD1,NA,TRBV6-5,CASMGQGPNQPQHF,TGTGCCAGCATGGGACAGGGACCGAATCAGCCCCAGCATTTT
TRBJ1-1,TRBD1,NA,TRBV5-1,CASSSTGQSNTEAFF,TGCGCCAGCAGCTCAACGGGACAGTCGAACACTGAAGCTTTCTTT
TRBJ2-4,NA,NA,TRBV6-5,CASRTGGGNIQYF,TGTGCCAGCAGAACAGGGGGGGGAAACATTCAGTACTTC
TRBJ2-7,NA,NA,TRBV24-1,CATSDWQGYYEQYF,TGTGCCACCAGTGATTGGCAGGGTTACTACGAGCAGTACTTC
TRBJ1-1,NA,NA,TRBV19,CASSQTANTEAFF,TGTGCCAGTAGTCAGACAGCGAACACTGAAGCTTTCTTT
TRBJ1-3,NA,NA,TRBV2,CASSEWGLLVGNTIYF,TGTGCCAGCAGCGAGTGGGGACTCCTTGTAGGAAACACCATATATTTT
TRBJ1-2,TRBD1,NA,TRBV10-3,CAISEQGTNYGYTF,TGTGCCATCAGTGAACAGGGGACTAACTATGGCTACACCTTC
TRBJ2-5,NA,NA,TRBV5-1,CASSLRLDLQETQYF,TGCGCCAGCAGCTTAAGACTAGACCTCCAAGAGACCCAGTACTTC
TRBJ2-6,NA,NA,TRBV27,CASSTPGRSGANVLTF,TGTGCCAGCAGTACTCCTGGGAGATCTGGGGCCAACGTCCTGACTTTC
TRBJ2-7,TRBD1,NA,TRBV7-2,CASSFSGQGWYEQYF,TGTGCCAGCAGCTTCTCCGGACAGGGGTGGTACGAGCAGTACTTC
TRBJ2-7,NA,NA,TRBV13,CASSPRERSEQYF,TGTGCCAGCAGCCCCCGGGAGAGATCGGAGCAGTACTTC
TRBJ2-7,TRBD2,NA,TRBV6-2/TRBV6-3,CASSLLAGSYEQYF,TGTGCCAGCAGTCTCCTAGCGGGGTCCTACGAGCAGTACTTC
TRBJ1-4,NA,NA,TRBV5-1,CASSFSGVDEKLFF,TGCGCCAGCAGCTTCTCAGGGGTGGATGAAAAACTGTTTTTT
TRBJ2-4,TRBD1,NA,TRBV19,CASSQGQHLAKNIQYF,TGTGCCAGTAGCCAGGGACAGCATCTAGCCAAAAACATTCAGTACTTC
TRBJ2-1,NA,NA,TRBV3-1/TRBV3-2,CASSQMVGYNEQFF,TGTGCCAGCAGCCAAATGGTCGGGTACAATGAGCAGTTCTTC
TRBJ1-1,NA,NA,TRBV19,CASSPNREGNTEAFF,TGTGCCAGTAGTCCGAACAGAGAGGGGAACACTGAAGCTTTCTTT
TRBJ2-3,NA,NA,TRBV6-4,CASSVSGSTIDTQYF,TGTGCCAGCAGTGTATCCGGGTCAACTATAGATACGCAGTATTTT
TRBJ1-1,NA,NA,TRBV7-9,CASPPNPWTDWTEAFF,TGTGCCAGCCCCCCAAACCCGTGGACAGATTGGACTGAAGCTTTCTTT
TRBJ2-2,TRBD1,NA,TRBV7-3,CASSWDRDRHQNTGELFF,TGTGCCAGCAGCTGGGACCGGGACAGGCACCAGAACACCGGGGAGCTGTTTTTT
TRBJ2-1,TRBD2,NA,TRBV6-5,CASSPGLAGAEQFF,TGTGCCAGCAGCCCGGGACTAGCGGGAGCTGAGCAGTTCTTC
TRBJ2-2,TRBD2,NA,TRBV6-2/TRBV6-3,CASSPNLRLAVNTGELFF,TGTGCCAGCAGTCCCAACCTAAGACTAGCGGTGAACACCGGGGAGCTGTTTTTT
TRBJ1-5,NA,NA,TRBV30,CAWSIQGNQPQHF,TGTGCCTGGAGTATTCAGGGCAATCAGCCCCAGCATTTT
TRBJ2-7,TRBD2,NA,TRBV5-1,CASSPRAGGRGSYEQYF,TGCGCCAGCAGCCCCCGGGCTGGCGGGAGAGGATCCTACGAGCAGTACTTC
TRBJ1-2,TRBD1,few,TRBV2,CASVPATGGNYGYTF,TGTGCCAGCGTCCCAGCCACAGGGGGGAACTATGGCTACACCTTC
TRBJ2-1,NA,NA,TRBV29-1,CSVYRGILNEQFF,TGCAGCGTGTACCGGGGGATACTAAATGAGCAGTTCTTC